These 31 T cell receptor beta chains were all obtained from the same sample, sequenced in a study of blood T cell repertoires in COVID-19. Libraries were prepared by immunoSEQ multiplex PCR; TCRdb keeps only in-frame clonotypes and omits some of them. The sample shows a few hundred thousand clones, about 88% of them seen only once. The sample was peripheral blood. The receptors were sampled from a man younger than 35 with active or convalescent COVID-19.

V and J are TRBV7-9 and TRBJ1-1; no firm D call. Trimming shortened V by 5 bases and J by 7 bases, and 17 bases separated the two germline ends. From germline, CDR1 is SEHNR and CDR2 FQNEAQ (reference sequence). The CDR3 is 14 residues long. The CDR3 bases are TGTGCCAGCAGCCCTAGCCCGCAAAACGATGAAGCTTTCTTT. Amino acids: CASSPSPQNDEAFF.

V usage is TRBV12-5 and J usage is TRBJ2-5, with TRBD1 matching over 7 bases. CDR3 length: 15 amino acids. From germline, CDR1 is LGHNT and CDR2 FRNRAP. The J segment lost 5 bases and the V segment lost 1 base, leaving 7 bases of the junction unmatched. CDR3 in DNA: TGTGCTAGTGGTTTGGCTACAGGGGCTGGGGAGACCCAGTACTTC. Protein: CASGLATGAGETQYF.

The table lists this clone with a few counts. J is TRBJ1-6 and V is TRBV4-1, with D hard to call. The CDR3 has 15 residues. Trimming pared 1 base from V and 4 bases from J, leaving 8 bases between. Germline CDR1 reads MGHRA; CDR2 reads YSYEKL. CDR3 loop: CASSQGTVYNSPLHF. CDR3 bases: TGCGCCAGCAGCCAAGGGACTGTATATAATTCACCCCTCCACTTT.

V is TRBV15 and J is TRBJ1-5; 8 bases are shared with TRBD1. The V gene's germline CDR1 is LNHNV and CDR2 YYDKDF (reference sequence). V was clipped by 3 bases and J by 5 bases; unmatched bases: 6. There are 15 residues in the CDR3. The CDR3 loop reads CATSRGPGQDQPQHF. CDR3 sequence (DNA): TGTGCCACCAGCAGGGGACCGGGACAGGATCAGCCCCAGCATTTT.

The chain has TRBV5-1 and TRBJ1-2, with D possibly matching TRBD1 (6 bases). Germline CDR1 and CDR2: SGHRS and YFSETQ. There are 15 residues in the CDR3. The V and J ends lost 3 bases and 0 bases respectively, with 12 bases between them. CDR3 amino acids: CASSWGTYANYGYTF. CDR3 bases: TGCGCCAGCAGCTGGGGGACATACGCTAACTATGGCTACACCTTC.

The count of this clone is one. This chain uses TRBV5-1 with TRBJ2-2; TRBD2 might be the D (5 bases). V shed 4 bases and J shed 0 bases, with 10 bases lying between them. Germline V lookup: CDR1 SGHRS, CDR2 YFSETQ. This CDR3 has 15 amino acids. DNA of the CDR3: TGCGCCAGCAGCGGTCTAGCATCGAACACCGGGGAGCTGTTTTTT. It yields the protein CASSGLASNTGELFF. The full variable domain, in which reference TRBV5-1 and TRBJ2-2 provide the parts outside the CDR3, is KAGVTQTPRYLIKTRGQQVTLSCSPISGHRSVSWYQQTPGQGLQFLFEYFSETQRNKGNFPGRFSGRQFSNSRSEMNVSTLELGDSALYLCASSGLASNTGELFFGEGSRLTVL.

The CDR3 DNA sequence: TGTGCCACCAGTGATTCCGGGAACGCCCAACCCGGGGAGCTGTTTTTT. It specifies CATSDSGNAQPGELFF. The chain uses TRBV24-1 and TRBJ2-2; weak D call: TRBD2 (5 bases). Germline loops: CDR1 KGHDR, CDR2 SFDVKD. The length of the CDR3 is 16 residues. With 2 bases removed from V and 6 bases from J, the gap between germline ends came to 15 bases.

The chain employs TRBV7-6 and TRBJ1-2; D is uncertain. Germline CDR1 and CDR2: SGHVS and FNYEAQ. The CDR3 covers 15 residues. Trimming took off 1 base at V and 5 bases at J, with 14 bases between the two ends. CDR3 in amino acids: CASSLVREDPYGYTF. The CDR3 DNA sequence: TGTGCCAGCAGCTTAGTTCGGGAAGACCCTTATGGCTACACCTTC.

In the case of this clone: One junction end does not reproduce the germline sequence, and a read error may be involved. The genes are TRBV7-7 and TRBJ2-5; 7 bases line up with TRBD1. This CDR3 spans 14 amino acids. Germline lookup yields CDR1 SSHAT and CDR2 FNYEAQ (reference sequence). The CDR3 coding sequence is TGTGCTAGCAGCCCCGGGACAGCCCAAGAGACCCAGTACTTC. Translated, it gives CASSPGTAQETQYF.

The chain employs TRBV7-2 and TRBJ2-7, with TRBD1 matching 7 bases. CDR1 SGHTA and CDR2 FQGNSA come from the germline V gene. The CDR3 extends over 17 amino acids. V dropped 0 bases and J dropped 2; count of bases not matched to a gene: 10. The CDR3 DNA follows: TGTGCCAGCAGCTTAGCGTCCGGGACAGAGGCTCCCTACGAGCAGTACTTC. It translates to CASSLASGTEAPYEQYF.

With respect to this clone: As the CDR3 is not closed by the conserved phenylalanine or tryptophan, this likely results from a read error. It is unclear where the CDR3 begins or ends on the DNA, so no DNA is shown, and the CDR3 is as TCRdb lists it. The chain is built from TRBV7-9 and TRBJ1-2; TRBD1 reflects the table's D call only, with no check against the DNA. Germline lookup yields CDR1 SEHNR and CDR2 FQNEAQ (reference sequence). The CDR3 adds up to 11 amino acids, both ends counted. This chain's CDR3 is CASSLGTGPFV.

The gene calls are TRBV4-1 and TRBJ2-7; 11 bases match TRBD1. Germline V CDR1 and CDR2: MGHRA, YSYEKL. The CDR3 is 14 amino acids. Losses at the gene ends were 3 bases for V and 7 bases for J; bases not matched to a gene: 5. DNA for the CDR3: TGCGCCAGCAGCCAGGACAGGGGGCCAAAGGAGCAGTACTTC. Residues: CASSQDRGPKEQYF.

The J gene is TRBJ1-5, the V gene TRBV4-3; D unclear. Germline CDR1 is LGHNA and CDR2 is YSLEER. CDR3 size: 15 residues. V gave up 0 bases and J gave up 2 bases, with 8 bases separating them. CDR3 nucleotide sequence: TGCGCCAGCAGCCAAGACCCGGGAGGCAATCAGCCCCAGCATTTT. As protein: CASSQDPGGNQPQHF.

The rearrangement uses TRBV5-6 and TRBJ2-1; D possibly corresponds to TRBD1 (5 bases). CDR3 length: 14 amino acids. Looked up from germline, CDR1 is SGHDT and CDR2 is YYEEEE. Deletions cut 1 base from V and 7 bases from J, with 12 bases between. CDR3 in amino acids: CASSLRGLGNEQFF. The CDR3, as DNA: TGTGCCAGCAGCTTGAGGGGCCTGGGGAATGAGCAGTTCTTC.

The chain is built from TRBV19 and TRBJ2-5; 12 nucleotides line up with TRBD1. Trimming cost V 6 bases and J 9 bases; bases outside gene matches: 11. The CDR3 runs to 15 residues. The germline CDR1 and CDR2 sequences are LNHDA and SQIVND (reference sequence). The CDR3 DNA follows: TGTGCCAGTAGACGCGTCGGGACAGGGGGCCAGGCCCAGTACTTC. Its translation is CASRRVGTGGQAQYF.

V usage is TRBV27 and J usage is TRBJ1-6, with unresolved D. The germline V gene encodes CDR1 MNHEY and CDR2 SMNVEV (reference sequence). CDR3 length: 13 residues. The V end was cut by 4 bases, the J end by 4 bases, with 5 bases between. The CDR3 here is CASSWAYNSPLHF. CDR3 DNA: TGTGCCAGCAGTTGGGCTTATAATTCACCCCTCCACTTT.

The rearrangement uses TRBV7-2 and TRBJ2-5; unclear D gene. V lost 2 bases to trimming and J lost 3 bases, with 16 bases between them. The CDR3 sequence is 16 residues long. Germline loops: CDR1 SGHTA, CDR2 FQGNSA. This CDR3 is CASSLNPGFGEETQYF. The CDR3, as DNA: TGTGCCAGCAGCTTAAACCCGGGTTTCGGCGAAGAGACCCAGTACTTC.

This chain connects TRBV10-3 to TRBJ2-5; 7 bases align to TRBD2. J gave up 1 base and V 5 bases, and 1 base lay outside the gene matches. The CDR3 is 13 residues long. Per germline, CDR1 ENHRY and CDR2 SYGVKD. In DNA, the CDR3 is TGTGCCATCAGTCCGGGGGGCCAAGAGACCCAGTACTTC. Translated: CAISPGGQETQYF.

In nucleotides, the CDR3 is TGTGCCAGCAGTATAAACAGGGGGGGCTATGGCTACACCTTC. Protein sequence: CASSINRGGYGYTF. The chain has TRBV2 and TRBJ1-2, with 8 positions matching TRBD1. Germline CDR1 reads SNHLY; CDR2 reads FYNNEI. The CDR3 is made up of 14 amino acids. V lost 5 bases, J lost 4 bases, and 6 bases stayed unmatched. Looking up the rest from reference TRBV2 and TRBJ1-2 gives the full variable domain: EPEVTQTPSHQVTQMGQEVILRCVPISNHLYFYWYRQILGQKVEFLVSFYNNEISEKSEIFDDQFSVERPDGSNFTLKIRSTKLEDSAMYFCASSINRGGYGYTFGSGTRLTVV.

The V and J genes are TRBV25-1 and TRBJ1-2; 7 bases fit TRBD1. With 3 bases clipped from V and 4 bases from J, the junction kept 8 bases outside the gene matches. The germline V gene has CDR1 MGHDK and CDR2 SYGVNS. The length of the CDR3 is 15 residues. The CDR3 coding sequence is TGTGCCAGCAGTGATTCGGGACAGAGAAGCTATGGCTACACCTTC. This codes for CASSDSGQRSYGYTF.

The J gene is TRBJ1-2, the V gene TRBV2; maybe TRBD1 (6 bases). Germline-derived CDR1 and CDR2 are SNHLY and FYNNEI. V gave up 4 bases and J gave up 4 bases, with 10 bases separating them. There are 13 residues in the CDR3. CDR3 DNA: TGTGCCAGCAGTGGGACAGCCGTCTATGGCTACACCTTC. Encoded protein: CASSGTAVYGYTF.

The rearrangement links TRBV28 to TRBJ2-1; the D gene is possibly TRBD1 (6 bases). The CDR3 is 14 residues long. CDR1 is MDHEN and CDR2 is SYDVKM in the germline V gene. V lost 5 bases and J lost 3, with 11 bases in between. CDR3 coding DNA: TGTGCCAGCAGTATTGGACAGATCTACAATGAGCAGTTCTTC. Its protein is CASSIGQIYNEQFF.

The rearrangement links TRBV28 to TRBJ1-4, with a tentative D call TRBD1 (6 bases). Germline lookup yields CDR1 MDHEN and CDR2 SYDVKM. The V end was cut by 5 bases, the J end by 8 bases, with 15 bases between. This CDR3 spans 14 amino acids. CDR3 nucleotides: TGTGCCAGCAGTCGTGCGGGGGCCGGGGAAAAACTGTTTTTT. This encodes CASSRAGAGEKLFF. Based on the CDR3 plus reference TRBV28 and TRBJ1-4, the full variable domain is DVKVTQSSRYLVKRTGEKVFLECVQDMDHENMFWYRQDPGLGLRLIYFSYDVKMKEKGDIPEGYSVSREKKERFSLILESASTNQTSMYLCASSRAGAGEKLFFGSGTQLSVL.

V gene TRBV6-5 combines with J gene TRBJ2-5, with TRBD2 matching over 15 bases. This CDR3 region has 15 residues. Germline V gene sequence: CDR1 MNHEY, CDR2 SVGAGI. Trimming cost V 4 bases and J 5 bases; bases outside gene matches: 2. CDR3: CASSSGTSGGETQYF. DNA for the CDR3: TGTGCCAGCAGTTCTGGGACTAGCGGGGGGGAGACCCAGTACTTC.

V gene TRBV28 combines with J gene TRBJ1-1; 8 bases map to TRBD1. Looked up from germline, CDR1 is MDHEN and CDR2 is SYDVKM. J gave up 5 bases and V 6 bases, and 11 bases lay outside the gene matches. The CDR3 contains 15 residues. The CDR3 sequence: CASSWMTGALTEAFF. CDR3 in DNA: TGTGCCAGCAGCTGGATGACAGGGGCTTTAACTGAAGCTTTCTTT. The whole variable domain, filled in from reference TRBV28 and TRBJ1-1, reads DVKVTQSSRYLVKRTGEKVFLECVQDMDHENMFWYRQDPGLGLRLIYFSYDVKMKEKGDIPEGYSVSREKKERFSLILESASTNQTSMYLCASSWMTGALTEAFFGQGTRLTVV.

The chain is built from TRBV5-4 and TRBJ1-1; no clear D gene. The CDR3 loop spans 13 amino acids. V lost 1 base to trimming and J lost 4 bases, with 8 bases between them. Per germline, CDR1 SGHNT and CDR2 YYREEE (reference sequence). DNA of the CDR3: TGTGCCAGCAGCTTGACACGGGGCACTGAAGCTTTCTTT. The encoded protein is CASSLTRGTEAFF.

V gene TRBV27 combines with J gene TRBJ1-2; D not resolved. The CDR3 spans 15 residues. Trimming stripped 5 bases from V and 7 bases from J, with 20 bases between. The germline V gene has CDR1 MNHEY and CDR2 SMNVEV (reference sequence). CDR3 in DNA: TGTGCCAGCAGTCGTCGCGTCGACTACCCAGGTGGCTACACCTTC. Translating it yields CASSRRVDYPGGYTF.

This chain uses TRBV7-8 with TRBJ2-5; 13 bases align to TRBD2. The CDR3 has 16 amino acids. Germline-derived CDR1 and CDR2 are SGHVS and FQNEAQ. V was pared by 5 bases and J by 4 bases, with 7 bases of the junction left unmatched. The CDR3 loop reads CASSGGLAGWGETQYF. DNA of the CDR3: TGTGCCAGCAGCGGGGGACTAGCGGGATGGGGAGAGACCCAGTACTTC. The full variable domain, with the rest looked up from reference TRBV7-8 and TRBJ2-5, is GAGVSQSPRYKVAKRGQDVALRCDPISGHVSLFWYQQALGQGPEFLTYFQNEAQLDKSGLPSDRFFAERPEGSVSTLKIQRTQQEDSAVYLCASSGGLAGWGETQYFGPGTRLLVL.

This chain uses TRBV20-1 with TRBJ2-1; no firm D call. In germline, CDR1 is DFQATT, CDR2 SNEGSKA (reference sequence). The germline V and J ends were trimmed by 3 bases and 6 bases, with 12 bases remaining between them. This CDR3 region has 13 residues. The CDR3 DNA sequence: TGCAGTGCTAGTCGACTTTTAAGCAATGAGCAGTTCTTC. Translating gives CSASRLLSNEQFF.

The rearrangement joins TRBV6-6 to TRBJ2-7; the match to TRBD1 covers 11 bases. The CDR3 runs 16 residues. V shed 0 bases and J 2 bases; nucleotides not matched to a gene: 3. CDR1 and CDR2 from the germline V gene are MNHNY and SVGAGI (reference sequence). CDR3 residues: CASSYSDRGRPYEQYF. CDR3 in DNA: TGTGCCAGCAGTTACTCGGACAGGGGGCGCCCCTACGAGCAGTACTTC.

The chain carries TRBV7-2 and TRBJ2-1; D is possibly TRBD2 (6 bases). This CDR3 region has 12 residues. V shed 5 bases and J shed 7 bases, with 9 bases lying between them. From germline, CDR1 is SGHTA and CDR2 FQGNSA. CDR3 in amino acids: CASSPGGNEQFF. The CDR3 coding sequence is TGTGCCAGCAGCCCTGGGGGGAATGAGCAGTTCTTC.